The entry that follows covers one T cell receptor beta chain sequence. These data are taken from a study of blood T cells in healthy people across ages. This CDR3 region has 17 residues. The germline gives CDR1 KGHSH, CDR2 LQKENI. V lost 8 bases to trimming and J lost 0 bases; unmatched junction nucleotides: 9. Together with a sample-barcoded 5' primer, a J-beta primer mix was included in a second PCR lasting 7 to 11 cycles. All cDNA molecules were each tagged by a template-switch adaptor with 12 random nucleotides. TCRdb re-analysed the 5' RACE reads in MiXCR, keeping a single row per CDR3 protein. The data hold approximately 1,100,000 distinct CDR3 sequences, with 45% observed a single time.

J is TRBJ2-6 and V is TRBV18; the match to TRBD2 covers 8 bases. The TCR originated in a woman aged 55-69 years in good health. The sequenced sample consisted of blood. CDR3: CASLMRGDRSGANVLTF. The CDR3 nucleotides read TGTGCCAGCCTCATGCGGGGGGACCGCTCTGGGGCCAACGTCCTGACTTTC.